Following are 29 T cell receptor beta chains from one sample sequenced in a study of CD8 T cells in Susac syndrome. Reverse transcription of about 0.45 to 1 ug RNA was carried out with random hexamers. TCRdb re-called the immunoSEQ multiplex PCR reads through MiXCR, storing one row per CDR3 protein. The repertoire includes about 430,000 distinct CDR3 sequences, more than 70% of them detected once, and 0.12% sits in the top ten. Source material: CD8+ T cells from PBMCs. The source is a human donor with multiple sclerosis.

The rearrangement links TRBV3-1 to TRBJ2-2; TRBD1 aligns across 7 bases. Unmatched junction bases numbered 3, after V lost 3 bases and J lost 5 bases. The CDR3 has 14 amino acids. CDR1 and CDR2 from the germline V gene are LGHDT and YNNKEL (reference sequence). As DNA, the CDR3 is TGTGCCAGCAGCCACGACAGGGCAACCGGGGAGCTGTTTTTT. The encoded protein is CASSHDRATGELFF.

V gene TRBV11-2 combines with J gene TRBJ2-3, with D maybe TRBD2 (7 bases). Trimming took 1 base from V and 3 from J, leaving 11 bases between them. The germline gives CDR1 SGHAT, CDR2 FQNNGV. The CDR3 extends over 15 amino acids. The CDR3 loop is CASSLAGGPTDTQYF. CDR3 in DNA: TGTGCCAGCAGCTTAGCGGGGGGCCCGACAGATACGCAGTATTTT.

The sample holds one count of this clonotype. The chain uses TRBV11-2 and TRBJ2-1; the D gene could be TRBD1 or TRBD2 (5 bases each). CDR3 length equals 17 residues. The germline gives CDR1 SGHAT, CDR2 FQNNGV. The germline V and J ends were trimmed by 5 bases and 0 bases, with 17 bases remaining between them. CDR3 sequence (DNA): TGTGCCAGCAGCCTGGGGACCGCGTTTATCTCCTACAATGAGCAGTTCTTC. It encodes CASSLGTAFISYNEQFF.

The chain links TRBV20-1 to TRBJ1-4; D unclear. Trimming removed 0 bases from V and 0 bases from J, with 11 bases in between. This CDR3 comprises 16 residues. The germline gives CDR1 DFQATT, CDR2 SNEGSKA (reference sequence). The CDR3 loop is CSARELKISTNEKLFF. The CDR3 nucleotides are TGCAGTGCTAGAGAACTTAAGATCTCAACTAATGAAAAACTGTTTTTT.

This sequence joins TRBV19 and TRBJ2-6; D is undetermined. Germline-derived CDR1 and CDR2 are LNHDA and SQIVND (reference sequence). The CDR3 runs 16 residues. Trimming took 1 base from V and 1 from J, leaving 8 bases between them. CDR3 nucleotide sequence: TGTGCCAGTAGTATAGCCCAGGAGTCTGGGGCCAACGTCCTGACTTTC. Amino acids: CASSIAQESGANVLTF. Drawing the rest from reference TRBV19 and TRBJ2-6, the complete variable domain is DGGITQSPKYLFRKEGQNVTLSCEQNLNHDAMYWYRQDPGQGLRLIYYSQIVNDFQKGDIAEGYSVSREKKESFPLTVTSAQKNPTAFYLCASSIAQESGANVLTFGAGSRLTVL.

J is TRBJ2-7 and V is TRBV20-1; a possible D gene is TRBD1 (6 bases). In germline, CDR1 is DFQATT, CDR2 SNEGSKA (reference sequence). V was clipped by 4 bases and J by 3 bases, with 25 bases between them. CDR3 length: 17 amino acids. CDR3 loop: CSATYGPTLGHLYEQYF. In DNA form, the CDR3 reads TGCAGTGCTACCTACGGACCCACACTGGGACACCTCTACGAGCAGTACTTC.

V usage is TRBV24-1 and J usage is TRBJ2-1; 9 bases are shared with TRBD1. Trimming cost V 4 bases and J 6 bases; bases outside gene matches: 3. This CDR3 contains 14 residues. Germline CDR1 reads KGHDR; CDR2 reads SFDVKD. The DNA of the CDR3 is TGTGCCACCAGTGACGGGACAGGGATCAATGAGCAGTTCTTC. This encodes CATSDGTGINEQFF.

V and J are TRBV7-9 and TRBJ2-7, with D tentatively TRBD1 or TRBD2 (5 bases each). Looked up from germline, CDR1 is SEHNR and CDR2 is FQNEAQ (reference sequence). Trimming shortened V by 7 bases and J by 4 bases, and 14 bases separated the two germline ends. The CDR3 consists of 13 residues. The CDR3 nucleotides read TGTGCCAGCACCAACGGGACCCTGTACGAGCAGTACTTC. Translation: CASTNGTLYEQYF.

J is TRBJ1-4 and V is TRBV10-2; 7 positions match TRBD1. CDR1 WSHSY and CDR2 SAAADI come from the germline V gene. V lost 4 bases and J lost 5; bases outside the gene matches: 4. This CDR3 is 14 amino acids long. In DNA form, the CDR3 reads TGCGCCAGCAGTGGCAGGGGGACCAATGAAAAACTGTTTTTT. Encoded protein: CASSGRGTNEKLFF.

V usage is TRBV27 and J usage is TRBJ1-2, with a possible D match to TRBD1 (5 bases). CDR3 length: 13 amino acids. V was cut by 4 bases and J by 3 bases, with 9 bases left in between. Germline-derived CDR1 and CDR2 are MNHEY and SMNVEV (reference sequence). CDR3 DNA sequence: TGTGCCAGCAGTTGGGCCAGGGACTATGGCTACACCTTC. It codes for CASSWARDYGYTF.

The rearrangement links TRBV27 to TRBJ1-2; the D gene is possibly TRBD1 (6 bases). This CDR3 region has 16 residues. V was trimmed by 0 bases and J by 5 bases, leaving 16 bases between them. Germline V CDR1 and CDR2: MNHEY, SMNVEV (reference sequence). CDR3 sequence: CASSLSGHRVGYGYTF. The CDR3 region has the DNA TGTGCCAGCAGTTTATCGGGCCACAGGGTAGGGTATGGCTACACCTTC.

J is TRBJ1-2 and V is TRBV6-5, with a possible D match to TRBD1 (6 bases). The ends were cut back, 0 bases at V and 4 bases at J, with 12 bases in the middle. This CDR3 has 15 residues. Germline loops: CDR1 MNHEY, CDR2 SVGAGI. In DNA, the CDR3 is TGTGCCAGCAGTTACTCGGGGGGGACAATCTATGGCTACACCTTC. It yields the protein CASSYSGGTIYGYTF.

The chain combines TRBV30 with TRBJ2-1, with TRBD2 identical over 14 bases. Germline CDR1 and CDR2: GTSNPN and SVGIG (reference sequence). This CDR3 contains 16 residues. Trimming cost V 2 bases and J 4 bases; bases outside gene matches: 4. CDR3 sequence (DNA): TGTGCCTGGAGTTGGGGACTAGCGGGAGATTACAATGAGCAGTTCTTC. It specifies CAWSWGLAGDYNEQFF.

Here the CDR3 DNA reads TGTGCCAGCAGTGCCCCGAACCACGCGAACACCGGGGAGCTGTTTTTT. It yields the protein CASSAPNHANTGELFF. This chain joins TRBV6-1 and TRBJ2-2; D gene unclear. Germline lookup yields CDR1 MNHNS and CDR2 SASEGT. V was clipped by 4 bases and J by 0 bases, with 12 bases between them. The CDR3 has 16 residues.

V and J are TRBV28 and TRBJ2-3, with D unresolved. CDR1 is MDHEN, CDR2 SYDVKM, per germline. The CDR3 sequence is 15 residues long. The germline V and J ends were trimmed by 3 bases and 2 bases, with 12 bases remaining between them. The DNA for the CDR3 is TGTGCCAGCAGTTTGGGTTCTGAACCCACAGATACGCAGTATTTT. This encodes CASSLGSEPTDTQYF.

This chain uses TRBV6-4 with TRBJ1-1, with a tentative D call TRBD1 (5 bases). Germline CDR1 is MRHNA and CDR2 is SNTAGT. The CDR3 has 14 residues. Trimming left V 0 bases short and J 5 bases short, with 10 bases between. CDR3 sequence: CASSDSGDMTEAFF. CDR3 bases: TGTGCCAGCAGTGACTCGGGGGATATGACTGAAGCTTTCTTT.

V gene TRBV27 combines with J gene TRBJ1-2; the match to TRBD1 covers 9 bases. The trim removed 2 bases at V and 0 bases at J, leaving 16 bases unmatched. This CDR3 is built from 20 residues. Germline lookup yields CDR1 MNHEY and CDR2 SMNVEV (reference sequence). CDR3 residues: CASSLSARDRVILANYGYTF. The CDR3 region has the DNA TGTGCCAGCAGTTTAAGCGCCCGGGACAGGGTAATTTTGGCTAACTATGGCTACACCTTC.

The chain links TRBV13 to TRBJ2-5, with D hard to call. With 7 bases removed from V and 5 bases from J, the gap between germline ends came to 14 bases. Germline values: CDR1 PRHDT, CDR2 FYEKMQ (reference sequence). CDR3 length: 13 residues. In DNA form, the CDR3 reads TGTGCCAGCACCGATCAGTCTTGGGAGACCCAGTACTTC. Translating gives CASTDQSWETQYF.

The rearrangement links TRBV6-6 to TRBJ2-7; tentatively, D is TRBD1 (7 bases). CDR3 size: 13 residues. The V and J ends lost 8 bases and 5 bases respectively, with 16 bases between them. Germline V gene sequence: CDR1 MNHNY, CDR2 SVGAGI (reference sequence). The CDR3 sequence: CASQGGNWHEQYF. In nucleotides, the CDR3 is TGTGCCAGCCAGGGGGGAAATTGGCACGAGCAGTACTTC.

This clonotype has a single count. V usage is TRBV30 and J usage is TRBJ1-1; D not resolved. The CDR3 is 11 residues long. Germline loops: CDR1 GTSNPN, CDR2 SVGIG (reference sequence). The V gene lost 0 bases and the J gene lost 8 bases, with 7 bases spanning the gap. CDR3 DNA: TGTGCCTGGAGTGTTGTACGGGAAGCTTTCTTT. Amino acids: CAWSVVREAFF.

The chain carries TRBV20-1 and TRBJ1-5; D perhaps matches TRBD1 (6 bases). From germline, CDR1 is DFQATT and CDR2 SNEGSKA (reference sequence). V was cut by 6 bases and J by 1 base, with 19 bases left in between. The CDR3 length is 16 residues. CDR3 sequence reads: CSAVGQGSVSNQPQHF. In nucleotides, the CDR3 is TGCAGTGCCGTGGGGCAGGGGAGTGTGAGCAATCAGCCCCAGCATTTT.

The chain carries TRBV12-3 or TRBV12-4 and TRBJ1-2; maybe TRBD1 (5 bases). The CDR3 sequence is 14 residues long. V was shortened by 6 bases and J by 6 bases, with 17 bases between the two germline ends. This chain's CDR3 is CASSLGGDPDGYTF. As DNA, the CDR3 is TGTGCCAGCAGCCTGGGGGGGGACCCCGATGGCTACACCTTC.

This chain connects TRBV29-1 to TRBJ2-2; 10 bases fit TRBD1. The CDR3 consists of 13 residues. After removal of 8 bases from V and 3 bases from J, the junction contained 3 bases not matched to a gene. CDR1 is SQVTM, CDR2 ANQGSEA, per germline. This CDR3 reads CSTGTGDTGELFF. The DNA for the CDR3 is TGCAGCACCGGGACAGGGGACACCGGGGAGCTGTTTTTT.

The chain has TRBV6-1 and TRBJ2-7; 7 nucleotides line up with TRBD1. Unmatched junction bases numbered 8, after V lost 4 bases and J lost 2 bases. Germline V CDR1 and CDR2: MNHNS, SASEGT. The CDR3 extends over 15 amino acids. CDR3 sequence: CASSVRETGPYEQYF. As DNA, the CDR3 is TGTGCCAGCAGTGTCCGTGAGACAGGGCCCTACGAGCAGTACTTC.

The chain is built from TRBV4-1 and TRBJ2-7, with 10 bases lining up with TRBD2. V lost 1 base, J lost 0 bases, and 3 bases stayed unmatched. The CDR3 loop spans 16 amino acids. Germline V gene sequence: CDR1 MGHRA, CDR2 YSYEKL. The CDR3 reads CASSQVSSGSSYEQYF. DNA for the CDR3: TGCGCCAGCAGCCAAGTTTCTAGCGGGAGCTCCTACGAGCAGTACTTC.

J is TRBJ2-3 and V is TRBV6-5; D possibly corresponds to TRBD2 (6 bases). The germline V gene has CDR1 MNHEY and CDR2 SVGAGI. V lost 8 bases and J lost 0, with 9 bases in between. The length of the CDR3 is 13 residues. The CDR3, as DNA: TGTGCCAGCCTTGGGGGGAGCACAGATACGCAGTATTTT. Amino acids: CASLGGSTDTQYF.

The chain uses TRBV4-1 and TRBJ1-4; D is undetermined. The CDR3 runs 16 residues. The germline V and J ends were trimmed by 1 base and 0 bases, with 9 bases remaining between them. CDR1 MGHRA and CDR2 YSYEKL come from the germline V gene. The CDR3 here is CASSQGPDPTNEKLFF. The CDR3 bases are TGCGCCAGCAGCCAAGGGCCCGACCCAACTAATGAAAAACTGTTTTTT.

This chain links TRBV27 with TRBJ1-2; D call uncertain. Per the germline V gene, CDR1 is MNHEY and CDR2 is SMNVEV (reference sequence). Trimming shortened V by 6 bases and J by 2 bases, and 7 bases separated the two germline ends. The CDR3 loop spans 12 amino acids. The CDR3 region has the DNA TGTGCCAGCAGGGCTCTGAACTATGGCTACACCTTC. This translates into CASRALNYGYTF.

This clonotype was found a few times. The gene calls are TRBV27 and TRBJ2-5; 7 bases match TRBD2. J lost 2 bases, V lost 5 bases, and 8 bases had no gene match. The length of the CDR3 is 15 residues. The V gene's germline CDR1 is MNHEY and CDR2 SMNVEV (reference sequence). This CDR3 is CASSLLSGEQETQYF. The CDR3 DNA sequence: TGTGCCAGCAGTCTATTAAGCGGGGAACAAGAGACCCAGTACTTC.